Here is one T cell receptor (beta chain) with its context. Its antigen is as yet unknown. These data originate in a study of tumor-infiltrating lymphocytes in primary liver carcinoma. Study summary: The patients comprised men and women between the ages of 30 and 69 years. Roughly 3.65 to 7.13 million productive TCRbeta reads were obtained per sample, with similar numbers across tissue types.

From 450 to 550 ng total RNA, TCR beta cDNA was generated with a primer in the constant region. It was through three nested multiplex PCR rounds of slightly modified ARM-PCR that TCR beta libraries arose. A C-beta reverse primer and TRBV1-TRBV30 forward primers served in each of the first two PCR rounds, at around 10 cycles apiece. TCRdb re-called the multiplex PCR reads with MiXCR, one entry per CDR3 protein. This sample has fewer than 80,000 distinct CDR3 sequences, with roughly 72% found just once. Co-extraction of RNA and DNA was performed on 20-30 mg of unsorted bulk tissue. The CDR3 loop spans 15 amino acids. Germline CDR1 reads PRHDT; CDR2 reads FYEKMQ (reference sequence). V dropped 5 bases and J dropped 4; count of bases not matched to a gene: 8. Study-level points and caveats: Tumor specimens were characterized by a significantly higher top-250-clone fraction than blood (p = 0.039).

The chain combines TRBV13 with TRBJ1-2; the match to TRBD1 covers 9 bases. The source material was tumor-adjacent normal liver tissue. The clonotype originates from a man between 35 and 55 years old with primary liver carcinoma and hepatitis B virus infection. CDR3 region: CASSGRDRDFYGYTF. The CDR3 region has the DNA TGTGCCAGCAGCGGCCGGGACAGGGACTTCTATGGCTACACCTTC.